This T cell receptor (beta chain) originates from a study of identical twins. One entry per CDR3 protein, called by TCRdb with MiXCR from the 5' RACE reads. The sample records around 220,000 distinct CDR3 sequences, 11% to 15% being singletons. V shed 3 bases and J shed 4 bases, with 4 bases lying between them. CDR1 SGHTA and CDR2 FQGNSA come from the germline V gene. CDR3 size: 12 residues. Material: memory (CD45RO+) T cells sorted from blood. The rearrangement links TRBV7-2 to TRBJ2-1; unclear D gene. This clonotype was obtained from a woman younger than 30 in good health. CDR3 sequence reads: CASSFIYNEQFF. CDR3 DNA: TGTGCCAGCAGCTTTATTTACAATGAGCAGTTCTTC.